The T cell receptor (beta chain) under discussion was sequenced for a study of sequential checkpoint blockade in melanoma. Study as a whole: Each arm's sequence ended with maintenance nivolumab.

Regarding treatment: randomized to nivolumab then ipilimumab (arm A) or the reverse (arm B). CDR1 is LGHNA and CDR2 is YSLEER in the germline V gene. V gave up 1 base and J gave up 1 base; unmatched junction bases: 12. The CDR3 contains 18 residues. The table came from immunoSEQ multiplex PCR; TCRdb's copy has only in-frame clones and leaves some out. The table includes over 15,000 clones, roughly 70% detected once. The TCR comes from a human donor with melanoma. The V call is TRBV4-3, the J call TRBJ2-5; the match to TRBD2 covers 7 bases. The sequencing here drew on CD8+ T cells sorted from blood (inferred from file names), taken from a patient given nivolumab and ipilimumab in sequence. The CDR3 spells CASSQVWGGEWGQETQYF. The CDR3 coding sequence is TGCGCCAGCAGCCAAGTTTGGGGAGGGGAGTGGGGCCAAGAGACCCAGTACTTC.